This paragraph covers one T cell receptor (beta chain) sequence. Its cognate antigen is unknown. Healthy HIV-negative adults with no recent acute infections or vaccinations were recruited as donors. The data belong to a study of shared clonotypes between healthy human individuals. The CDR3 has 16 amino acids. Germline CDR1 and CDR2: SSHAT and FNYEAQ (reference sequence). V was clipped by 1 base and J by 4 bases; unmatched bases: 6. TCRdb keeps only in-frame clones here, not all; method: immunoSEQ multiplex PCR. The table includes fewer than 2.5 million clones, 93% detected once. Findings and caveats of the study: Estimated clonotype richness was generally higher in naive than memory subsets. Shared clonotypes: approximately 5% naive CD4, under 4% naive CD8, about 2.5% memory CD4, over 0.3% memory CD8.

V is TRBV7-7 and J is TRBJ2-1; 8 bases match TRBD2. The sample consisted of naive CD4+ T cells from PBMCs. Subset defined: CD45RA+ positively selected. The receptor comes from a man in his late teens or twenties in good health. Some clones in this sample may be carry-over from other donors' samples. Written as DNA, the CDR3 is TGTGCCAGCAGCTTAGATCGGCGGGAGGATTACAATGAGCAGTTCTTC. Amino acid sequence: CASSLDRREDYNEQFF.